The rows below give T cell receptor beta chains drawn from one sample of a study of shared clonotypes between healthy human individuals. Some clones are missing from TCRdb's copy, which holds only in-frame ones; the method was immunoSEQ multiplex PCR. The repertoire holds 450,000 to 700,000 clones, with nearly 97% as singletons. The sequencing input was naive CD8+ T cells sorted from blood. Source of these receptors: a woman in her 30s in good health. CDR3s include the opening cysteine and the closing phenylalanine or tryptophan. D genes are given only for firm matches. Size tells how often a clone was seen (once, few, many) or the class of an expanded clone, and some rows leave it out.

v_call	d_call	clone_size	j_call	cdr3_nt	cdr3_aa
TRBV28	.	.	TRBJ2-3	TGTGCCAGCGCTAAGGGGGCAGATACGCAGTATTTT	CASAKGADTQYF
TRBV6-1	.	.	TRBJ1-1	TGTGCCAGCAGTGATATTGGGAAGAACACTGAAGCTTTCTTT	CASSDIGKNTEAFF
TRBV13	.	once	TRBJ2-2	TGTGCCAGCAGCCAGAGGCGGGGTGCCACCGGGGAGCTGTTTTTT	CASSQRRGATGELFF
TRBV6-5	.	once	TRBJ2-1	TGTGCCAGTCCGACTGTGCAGGGGTCCTACAATGAGCAGTTCTTC	CASPTVQGSYNEQFF
TRBV30	.	.	TRBJ2-1	TGTGCCTGGAGGGGGGTTGGAAGCTCCTACAATGAGCAGTTCTTC	CAWRGVGSSYNEQFF
TRBV11-2	.	.	TRBJ2-5	TGTGCCAGCAGCTATATGGGAGAGACCCAGTACTTC	CASSYMGETQYF
TRBV7-8	TRBD1	.	TRBJ2-7	TGTGCCAGCAGCCGTCCGGGACAGGGGGCCTACGAGCAGTACTTC	CASSRPGQGAYEQYF
TRBV2	TRBD1	.	TRBJ2-7	TGTGCCAGCAGTGAAATCGGACAGGGCTACGAGCAGTACTTC	CASSEIGQGYEQYF
TRBV11-2	.	.	TRBJ2-3	TGTGCCAGCAGCTTGTACAGGGTTCCAGATACGCAGTATTTT	CASSLYRVPDTQYF
TRBV4-1	TRBD1	once	TRBJ2-7	TGCGCCAGCAGCCAACCTGGGACAGGGACGGGTGAGCAGTACTTC	CASSQPGTGTGEQYF
TRBV6-5	.	few	TRBJ1-5	TGTGCCAGCAGCTCCCACCGGGGGTCACATCAGCCCCAGCATTTT	CASSSHRGSHQPQHF
TRBV4-1	.	.	TRBJ2-7	TGCGCCAGCAGCCATGCCGGGGGCGCCTACGAGCAGTACTTC	CASSHAGGAYEQYF
TRBV7-9	TRBD1	.	TRBJ2-7	TGTGCCAGCAGCTCTGACAGGGGCGAGCAGTACTTC	CASSSDRGEQYF
TRBV2	.	.	TRBJ2-7	TGTGCCAGCAGTGAAGGAGCTGTACCCTCCTACGAGCAGTACTTC	CASSEGAVPSYEQYF
TRBV7-9	.	.	TRBJ2-1	TGTGCCAGCAGCTTAGTTTGGGGTCCCTACAATGAGCAGTTCTTC	CASSLVWGPYNEQFF
TRBV6-4	.	.	TRBJ1-5	TGTGCCAGCAGTGACGAGGGGTTTACAGGGCCCCGGAGCAATCAGCCCCAGCATTTT	CASSDEGFTGPRSNQPQHF
TRBV28	.	.	TRBJ2-7	TGTGCCAGCAGTTTTCCCAGGGATGGGGTGCTGGAGCAGTACTTC	CASSFPRDGVLEQYF
TRBV27	.	.	TRBJ2-3	TGTGCCAGCAGTTTATCGGACAACACAGATACGCAGTATTTT	CASSLSDNTDTQYF
TRBV28	TRBD1	.	TRBJ2-1	TGTGCCAGCAGTCAACAGGGGATCTCCTACAATGAGCAGTTCTTC	CASSQQGISYNEQFF
TRBV9	.	.	TRBJ2-7	TGTGCCAGCAGCTCAGACAGGTCTCAAGGGGAGCAGTACTTC	CASSSDRSQGEQYF
TRBV27	TRBD1	.	TRBJ1-5	TGTGCCAGCAGTGACAAGGGACAGCCCCCCGGGTTTACGAGCAATCAGCCCCAGCATTTT	CASSDKGQPPGFTSNQPQHF
TRBV5-1	TRBD2	.	TRBJ2-3	TGCGCCAGCAGCCCCATGACTAGCGGGTCTAGCACAGATACGCAGTATTTT	CASSPMTSGSSTDTQYF
TRBV5-6	TRBD2	.	TRBJ2-1	TGTGCCAGCAGCTTCGGGAGGGACTACAATGAGCAGTTCTTC	CASSFGRDYNEQFF
TRBV11-2	.	once	TRBJ2-7	TGTGCCAGCAGCTCCTCCATCTACGAGCAGTACTTC	CASSSSIYEQYF
TRBV27	.	.	TRBJ2-3	TGTGCCAGCAGTTTATCGGCCCTTGATACGCAGTATTTT	CASSLSALDTQYF
TRBV6-5	.	.	TRBJ1-2	TGTGCCAGCAGTTACTCTTTGCTCCCAGGGGACGGCTACACCTTC	CASSYSLLPGDGYTF
TRBV11-2	.	.	TRBJ2-7	TGTGCCAGCAGCATGGGCCTTACCTACGAGCAGTACTTC	CASSMGLTYEQYF
TRBV5-1	.	.	TRBJ2-1	TGCGCCAGCGAGACGGATGACAATGAGCAGTTCTTC	CASETDDNEQFF
TRBV4-1	.	.	TRBJ2-2	TGCGCCAGCAGCCAAGATCGGACGAGCACCGGGGAGCTGTTTTTT	CASSQDRTSTGELFF
TRBV5-4	.	.	TRBJ2-7	TGTGCCAGCAGCTTGGGAGTATCCGAGCAGTACTTC	CASSLGVSEQYF
TRBV7-9	.	.	TRBJ2-7	TGTGCCAGCAGCCCGAGGGGGGAGGCAAGCCCCCACGAGCAGTACTTC	CASSPRGEASPHEQYF
TRBV2	.	.	TRBJ2-7	TGTGCCAGCAGCGCCCTCGGCGGGGTCTACGAGCAGTACTTC	CASSALGGVYEQYF
TRBV2	TRBD2	.	TRBJ2-2	TGTGCCAGCAGTGACCCGACTAGCGGGAACACCGGGGAGCTGTTTTTT	CASSDPTSGNTGELFF
TRBV18	TRBD1	.	TRBJ2-6	TGTGCCAGCTCCCCTGGACAGGGTCTCGTCCCTGGGGCCAACGTCCTGACTTTC	CASSPGQGLVPGANVLTF
TRBV7-9	.	.	TRBJ2-7	TGTGCCAGCAGTCCAGGAGCCTCCTACGAGCAGTACTTC	CASSPGASYEQYF
TRBV29-1	.	.	TRBJ1-2	TGCAGCGTTGATGGAGAGAGGTTATTTATCGATGGCTACACCTTC	CSVDGERLFIDGYTF
TRBV7-6	.	.	TRBJ1-1	TGTGCCAGCAGCGACCGACAGGTGAACACTGAAGCTTTCTTT	CASSDRQVNTEAFF
TRBV28	.	.	TRBJ2-7	TGTGCCAGCAGCCCGGACTTCGAAGGTCTCGAGCAGTACTTC	CASSPDFEGLEQYF
TRBV4-1	.	.	TRBJ2-2	TGCGCCAGCAGCCAGCGCTTGCAAACCGGGGAGCTGTTTTTT	CASSQRLQTGELFF
TRBV7-9	.	.	TRBJ1-4	TGTGCCAGCAGCTCGGTCCTATTAGAGGAAAAACTGTTTTTT	CASSSVLLEEKLFF
TRBV11-3	.	.	TRBJ2-5	TGTGCCAGCAGCCGGAGAGGGCAAGAGACCCAGTACTTC	CASSRRGQETQYF
TRBV11-3	.	.	TRBJ2-1	TGTGCCAGCAGCGTCCGGGACGGTTACAATGAGCAGTTCTTC	CASSVRDGYNEQFF
TRBV11-3	.	.	TRBJ2-3	TGTGCCAGCAGCTTAGGTCCAGCGCAAAGCACAGATACGCAGTATTTT	CASSLGPAQSTDTQYF
TRBV28	.	.	TRBJ2-7	TGTGCCAGCAGTTTAGTGATGGAAGAGCAGTACTTC	CASSLVMEEQYF
TRBV30	.	.	TRBJ2-1	TGTGCCTGGAGGCCCTTAGGGCTTGAGCAGTTCTTC	CAWRPLGLEQFF
TRBV10-3	.	.	TRBJ2-7	TGTGCCATCAGCGGTGACAGGACCCGCTACGAGCAGTACTTC	CAISGDRTRYEQYF
TRBV27	.	.	TRBJ1-1	TGTGTCAGCAGTATAGGGGGGAAAGACACGGGGTCTGAAGCTTTCTTT	CVSSIGGKDTGSEAFF
TRBV6-5	.	.	TRBJ2-7	TGTGCCAGCAGTGCCTTTTCAGAGTACTACGAGCAGTACTTC	CASSAFSEYYEQYF
TRBV19	.	.	TRBJ2-3	TGTGCCAGTAGGGGGCGGGGTGAAGATACGCAGTATTTT	CASRGRGEDTQYF
TRBV7-8	.	.	TRBJ2-7	TGTGCCAGCAGCTTAGATACAGCCTACGAGCAGTACTTC	CASSLDTAYEQYF
TRBV15	.	once	TRBJ2-7	TGTGCCACCAGCGAGGGGGGGGAGAAGGTCTGGGAGCAGTACTTC	CATSEGGEKVWEQYF
TRBV27	TRBD1	.	TRBJ2-7	TGTGCCAGCAGTCCCGGACAGGGCGGCTACGAGCAGTACTTC	CASSPGQGGYEQYF
TRBV9	TRBD2	.	TRBJ2-3	TGTGCCAGCAGCGGCGGGACTAGCGGCACAGATACGCAGTATTTT	CASSGGTSGTDTQYF